The TCR beta chain under discussion was sequenced for a study of blood T cells in healthy people across ages. Between the trimmed V and J ends, which lost 7 bases and 6 bases, there was a span of 16 bases. Looked up from germline, CDR1 is MDHEN and CDR2 is SYDVKM. The length of the CDR3 is 13 residues. Sample-barcoded 5' priming and a J-beta primer mix drove a second PCR of 7 to 11 cycles. The authors tagged each cDNA molecule using a template-switch adaptor with 12 random nucleotides. MiXCR was run by TCRdb on the 5' RACE reads, yielding one entry per CDR3 protein. Of over 1,300,000 distinct CDR3 sequences in the sample, around 55% were seen once. This clonotype was seen only a few times.

The receptor comes from a man aged 18 to 30 in good health. The sequenced material came from blood. The chain has TRBV28 and TRBJ2-7; the D gene is possibly TRBD2 (5 bases). CDR3 sequence (DNA): TGTGCCAGCATCCCCTCTGGGGAGCGCGAGCAGTACTTC. Protein product: CASIPSGEREQYF.